The clone carrying this TCR beta chain was seen more than once but under ten times. The antigen remains undetermined. A second PCR, run for about 6 to 11 cycles, used a sample-barcoded 5' primer plus a J-beta primer mix. TCRdb analysed the 5' RACE reads with MiXCR anew, one entry per CDR3 protein. The sample has about 1 million distinct CDR3 sequences; under 55% are singletons. These data belong to a study of blood T cells in healthy people across ages. Russia was home to the donors, healthy Caucasian individuals aged about 6 to 90. Peripheral blood, roughly 11 milliliters per donor, was collected. Isolation yielded PBMCs, at least 7 million per sample, in every case. V shed 5 bases, J shed 6 bases, and the junction held 11 bases outside the gene matches. This CDR3 has 15 residues. Germline V gene lookup returns CDR1 SGHVS and CDR2 FQNEAQ. Study-wide points: PBMCs that were unsorted prevented a conclusive naive versus antigen-experienced comparison.

Sequenced material: blood. The chain couples TRBV7-8 to TRBJ2-5; 8 nucleotides align to TRBD2. The receptor was isolated from a woman aged 55-70 years in good health. CDR3 in amino acids: CASSARVAGLKTQYF. DNA for the CDR3: TGTGCCAGCAGCGCCCGAGTAGCGGGGTTGAAGACCCAGTACTTC.